This T cell receptor beta chain was recorded in a study of Graves' ophthalmopathy and Graves' hyperthyroidism. The germline V gene encodes CDR1 LNHDA and CDR2 SQIVND (reference sequence). The CDR3 has 16 residues. Using RNA transcripts, the TCR beta CDR3 regions were amplified. HTBI-primed RT-PCR formed the first round, and a multiplex PCR formed the second. In TCRdb, the multiplex PCR reads were re-called with MiXCR into one record per CDR3 protein. The sample has around 1,000,000 distinct CDR3 sequences, about 36% seen once; the top ten hold 11%. The diagnosis combined clinical symptoms, thyroxine, TRAb, thyroid ultrasound and orbital computed tomography scans. Regarding this clonotype: At one of its ends the junction is not consistent with the germline gene, which may arise from a read error.

The V and J genes are TRBV19 and TRBJ2-2; 8 bases align to TRBD1. Material: peripheral blood or thyroid tissue (not recorded which). The clonotype originates from an adult man with Graves' hyperthyroidism. The CDR3 reads CASRIDRGFVTGELFF. CDR3 sequence (DNA): TGTGCCAGTAGGATAGACAGGGGTTTTGTCACCGGGGAGCTGTTTTTT.